This entry lists 5 T cell receptor beta chains sequenced from one sample in a study of T cells after posttransplantation cyclophosphamide. The repertoire was sequenced with immunoSEQ multiplex PCR; TCRdb's copy has only in-frame clones and lacks some. The data list about 39,000 clones, none observed once; about 4.2% falls to the top ten. Sample: PBMCs. These receptors all come from a woman aged 45-60 years in good health and a related stem cell transplant donor.

This clone was counted ten times or more. A junction boundary mismatches the germline segment, possibly from a read error. The CDR3 sequence: CASTLSRGHINEPQHF. CDR3 nucleotide sequence: TGTGCCAGTACCCTGAGTCGTGGACATATCAATGAGCCCCAGCATTTT. The chain links TRBV19 to TRBJ1-5, with D possibly TRBD1 on 5 matching bases. Germline V gene lookup returns CDR1 LNHDA and CDR2 SQIVND (reference sequence). CDR3 length equals 16 residues.

Ten or more counts support this clone. The chain couples TRBV28 to TRBJ1-5; 12 nucleotides line up with TRBD1. CDR3 length equals 15 residues. CDR1 and CDR2 (germline): MDHEN, SYDVKM. Trimming removed 6 bases from V and 5 bases from J; junction bases left unmatched: 5. The CDR3 bases are TGTGCCAGCAGCGCCGGGACAGGGGGCTATCAGCCCCAGCATTTT. Its protein product is CASSAGTGGYQPQHF.

This clone was observed many times. The rearrangement uses TRBV5-1 and TRBJ1-2; D not certain. The length of the CDR3 is 12 residues. The germline V and J ends were trimmed by 7 bases and 1 base, with 8 bases remaining between them. In germline, CDR1 is SGHRS, CDR2 YFSETQ. Written as DNA, the CDR3 is TGCGCCAGCGTTACAGTTAACTATGGCTACACCTTC. Its protein is CASVTVNYGYTF.

This clone came up many times. The chain links TRBV5-4 to TRBJ2-5; the D gene is possibly TRBD2 (6 bases). With 2 bases removed from V and 2 bases from J, the gap between germline ends came to 13 bases. CDR3 length: 15 residues. Germline values: CDR1 SGHNT, CDR2 YYREEE (reference sequence). This CDR3 is CASSLVTGGQETQYF. The CDR3 nucleotides read TGTGCCAGCAGCTTAGTAACCGGGGGTCAAGAGACCCAGTACTTC.

The sample holds many counts of this clone. The V and J genes are TRBV29-1 and TRBJ1-2; 7 positions match TRBD1. The germline CDR1 and CDR2 sequences are SQVTM and ANQGSEA. The V gene end was trimmed by 4 bases and the J gene end by 3 bases; junction bases not matched to a gene: 2. The CDR3 runs 12 residues. CDR3 bases: TGCAGCGTTGCAGGGGGAGACTATGGCTACACCTTC. Its protein product is CSVAGGDYGYTF.